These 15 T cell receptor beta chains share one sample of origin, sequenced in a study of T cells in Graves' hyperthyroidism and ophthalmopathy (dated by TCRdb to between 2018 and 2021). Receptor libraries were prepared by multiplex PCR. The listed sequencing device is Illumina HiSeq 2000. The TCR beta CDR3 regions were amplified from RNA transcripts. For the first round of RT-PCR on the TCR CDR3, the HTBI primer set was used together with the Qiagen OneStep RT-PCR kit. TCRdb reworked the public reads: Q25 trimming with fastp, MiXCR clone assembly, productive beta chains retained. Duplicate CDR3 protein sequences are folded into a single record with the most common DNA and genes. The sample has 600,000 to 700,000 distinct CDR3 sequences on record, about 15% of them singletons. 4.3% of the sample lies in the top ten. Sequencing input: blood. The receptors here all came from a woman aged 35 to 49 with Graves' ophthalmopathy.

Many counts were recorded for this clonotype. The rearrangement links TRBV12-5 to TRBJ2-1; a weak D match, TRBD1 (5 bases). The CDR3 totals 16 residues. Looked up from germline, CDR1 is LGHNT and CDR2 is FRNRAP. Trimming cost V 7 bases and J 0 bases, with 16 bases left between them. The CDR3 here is CASALGASVSYNEQFF. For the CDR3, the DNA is TGTGCTAGTGCCCTAGGGGCCTCAGTCTCCTACAATGAGCAGTTCTTC.

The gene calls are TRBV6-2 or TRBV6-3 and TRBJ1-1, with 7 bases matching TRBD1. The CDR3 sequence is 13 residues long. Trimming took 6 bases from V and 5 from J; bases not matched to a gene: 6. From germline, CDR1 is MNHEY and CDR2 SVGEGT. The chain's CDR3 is CASSGTASTEAFF. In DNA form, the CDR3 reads TGTGCCAGCAGCGGGACAGCTTCAACTGAAGCTTTCTTT.

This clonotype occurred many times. This chain's CDR3 is CAPPPQEYSNQPQHF. DNA of the CDR3: TGTGCCCCCCCCCCACAGGAGTATAGCAATCAGCCCCAGCATTTT. The chain recombines TRBV7-3 with TRBJ1-5; possible D gene TRBD1, 5 bases. Germline assignment: CDR1 SGHTA and CDR2 FQGTGA. Trimming stripped 11 bases from V and 0 bases from J, with 17 bases between. The length of the CDR3 is 15 residues.

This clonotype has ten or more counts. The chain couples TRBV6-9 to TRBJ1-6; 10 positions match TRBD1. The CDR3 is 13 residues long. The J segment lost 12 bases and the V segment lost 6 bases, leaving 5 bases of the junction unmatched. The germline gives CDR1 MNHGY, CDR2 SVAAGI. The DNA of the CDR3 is TGTGCCAGCAGCCCGGGACAGGGGTTACCCCTCCACTTT. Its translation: CASSPGQGLPLHF.

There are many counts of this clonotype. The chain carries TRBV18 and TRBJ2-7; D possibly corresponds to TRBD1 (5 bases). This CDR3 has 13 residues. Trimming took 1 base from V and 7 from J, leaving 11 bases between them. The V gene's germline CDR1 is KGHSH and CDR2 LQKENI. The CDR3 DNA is TGTGCCAGCTCACCACGGGGCCCCGAGGAGCAGTACTTC. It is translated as CASSPRGPEEQYF.

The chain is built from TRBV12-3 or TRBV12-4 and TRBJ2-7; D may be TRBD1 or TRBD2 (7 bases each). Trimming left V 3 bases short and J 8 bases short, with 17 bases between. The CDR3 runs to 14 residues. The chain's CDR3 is CASSFQGGETKQYF. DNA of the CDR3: TGTGCCAGCAGTTTCCAGGGGGGGGAAACGAAGCAGTACTTC.

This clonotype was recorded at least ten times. For the CDR3, the DNA is TGTGCCATCAGGCGACAGGAGAGCAACTATGGCTACACCTTC. This encodes CAIRRQESNYGYTF. The chain has TRBV10-3 and TRBJ1-2; possibly TRBD1 for D (6 bases). This CDR3 spans 14 amino acids. The V gene's germline CDR1 is ENHRY and CDR2 SYGVKD. Trimming removed 6 bases at V and 2 bases at J, with 13 bases between.

CDR3 region: CASSPDPKRQDRGEQYF. In DNA, the CDR3 is TGTGCCAGCAGCCCGGACCCCAAAAGACAGGACAGAGGGGAGCAGTACTTC. The chain is built from TRBV3-1 and TRBJ2-7; D might be TRBD1 (6 bases). Germline V lookup: CDR1 LGHDT, CDR2 YNNKEL (reference sequence). The CDR3 contains 17 residues. Trimming pared 4 bases from V and 7 bases from J, leaving 26 bases between.

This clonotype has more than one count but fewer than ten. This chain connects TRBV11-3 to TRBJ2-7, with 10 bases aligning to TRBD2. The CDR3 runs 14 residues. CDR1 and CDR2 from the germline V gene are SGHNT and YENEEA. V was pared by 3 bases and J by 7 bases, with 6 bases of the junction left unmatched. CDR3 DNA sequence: TGTGCCAGCAGCTTTACCCTAGCGGGAGTTGAGCAGTACTTC. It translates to CASSFTLAGVEQYF.

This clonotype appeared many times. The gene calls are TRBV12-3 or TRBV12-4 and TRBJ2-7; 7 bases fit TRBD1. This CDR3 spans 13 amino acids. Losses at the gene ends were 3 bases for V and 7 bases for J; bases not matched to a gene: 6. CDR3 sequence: CASSLTGTTEQYF. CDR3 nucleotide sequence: TGTGCCAGCAGTTTGACAGGGACCACAGAGCAGTACTTC.

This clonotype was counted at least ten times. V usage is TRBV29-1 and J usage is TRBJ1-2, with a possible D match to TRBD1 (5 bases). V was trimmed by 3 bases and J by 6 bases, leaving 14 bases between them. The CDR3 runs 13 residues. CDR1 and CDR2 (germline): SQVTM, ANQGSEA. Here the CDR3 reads CSVDIGTTDGYTF. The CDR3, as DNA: TGCAGCGTTGATATAGGGACGACGGATGGCTACACCTTC.

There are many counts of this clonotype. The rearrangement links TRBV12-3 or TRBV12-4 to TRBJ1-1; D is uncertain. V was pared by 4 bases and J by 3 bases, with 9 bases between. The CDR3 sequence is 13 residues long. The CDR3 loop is CASSYRVDTEAFF. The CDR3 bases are TGTGCCAGCAGTTATAGGGTAGACACTGAAGCTTTCTTT.

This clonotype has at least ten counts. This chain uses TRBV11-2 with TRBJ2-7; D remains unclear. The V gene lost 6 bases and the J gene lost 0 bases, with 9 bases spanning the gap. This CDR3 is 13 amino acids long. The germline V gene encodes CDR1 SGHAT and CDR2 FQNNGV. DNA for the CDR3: TGTGCCAGCAGGGGAAGCTTCTCCTACGAGCAGTACTTC. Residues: CASRGSFSYEQYF.

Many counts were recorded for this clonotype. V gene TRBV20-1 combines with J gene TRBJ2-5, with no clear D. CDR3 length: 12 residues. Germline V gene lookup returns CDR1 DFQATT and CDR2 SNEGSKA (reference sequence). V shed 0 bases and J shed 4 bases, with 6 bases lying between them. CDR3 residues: CSARDITETQYF. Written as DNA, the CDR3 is TGCAGTGCTAGAGATATAACAGAGACCCAGTACTTC.

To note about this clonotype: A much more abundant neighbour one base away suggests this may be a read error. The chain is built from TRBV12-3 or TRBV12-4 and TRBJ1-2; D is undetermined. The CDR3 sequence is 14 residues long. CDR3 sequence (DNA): TGTGCCAGCAGTGTTCATCAGGATAACTATGGCTACGCCTTC. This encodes CASSVHQDNYGYAF.